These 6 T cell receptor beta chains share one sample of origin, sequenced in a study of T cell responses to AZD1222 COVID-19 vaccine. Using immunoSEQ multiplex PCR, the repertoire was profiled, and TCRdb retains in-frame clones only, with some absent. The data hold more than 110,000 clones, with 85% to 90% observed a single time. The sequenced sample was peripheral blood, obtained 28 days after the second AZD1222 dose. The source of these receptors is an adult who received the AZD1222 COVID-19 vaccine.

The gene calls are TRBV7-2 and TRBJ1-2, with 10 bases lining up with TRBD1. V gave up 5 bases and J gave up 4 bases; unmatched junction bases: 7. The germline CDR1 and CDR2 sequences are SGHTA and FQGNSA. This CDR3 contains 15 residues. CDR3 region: CASSGGRQGAYGYTF. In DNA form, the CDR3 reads TGTGCCAGCAGCGGAGGCCGACAGGGGGCCTATGGCTACACCTTC.

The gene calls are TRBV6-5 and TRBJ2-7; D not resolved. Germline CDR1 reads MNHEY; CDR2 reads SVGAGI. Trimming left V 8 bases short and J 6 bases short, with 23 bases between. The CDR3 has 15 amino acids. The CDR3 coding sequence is TGTGCCAGCGGACCAATAGGGTTGGTAAAGGGCGAGCAGTACTTC. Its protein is CASGPIGLVKGEQYF.

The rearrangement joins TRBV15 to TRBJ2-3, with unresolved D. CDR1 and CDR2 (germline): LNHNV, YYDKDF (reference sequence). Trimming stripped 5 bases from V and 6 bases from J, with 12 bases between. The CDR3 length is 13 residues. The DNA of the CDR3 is TGTGCCACCAGCCTGACTGTAGTGGATACGCAGTATTTT. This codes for CATSLTVVDTQYF.

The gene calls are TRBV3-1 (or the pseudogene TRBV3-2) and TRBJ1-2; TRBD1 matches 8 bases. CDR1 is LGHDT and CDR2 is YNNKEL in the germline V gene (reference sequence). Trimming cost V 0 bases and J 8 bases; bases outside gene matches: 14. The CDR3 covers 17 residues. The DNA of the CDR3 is TGTGCCAGCAGCCAAGATCGATCCAGGGGGCGCGAAGAGGGCTACACCTTC. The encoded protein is CASSQDRSRGREEGYTF.

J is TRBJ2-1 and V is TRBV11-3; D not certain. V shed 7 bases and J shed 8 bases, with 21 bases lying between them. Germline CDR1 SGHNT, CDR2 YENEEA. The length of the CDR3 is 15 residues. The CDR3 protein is CASTQGLRSWDEQFF. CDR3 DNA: TGTGCCAGCACCCAAGGGCTCAGGTCATGGGATGAGCAGTTCTTC. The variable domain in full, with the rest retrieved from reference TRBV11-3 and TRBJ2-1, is EAGVVQSPRYKIIEKKQPVAFWCNPISGHNTLYWYLQNLGQGPELLIRYENEEAVDDSQLPKDRFSAERLKGVDSTLKIQPAELGDSAVYLCASTQGLRSWDEQFFGPGTRLTVL.

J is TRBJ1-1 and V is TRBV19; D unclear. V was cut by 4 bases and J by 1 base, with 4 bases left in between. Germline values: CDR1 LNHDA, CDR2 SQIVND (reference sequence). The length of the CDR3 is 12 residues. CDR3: CASSTPNTEAFF. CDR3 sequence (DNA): TGTGCCAGTAGTACGCCGAACACTGAAGCTTTCTTT.